This T cell receptor beta chain comes out of a study of cytomegalovirus exposure and HLA in healthy donors. The CDR3 totals 13 residues. CDR1 SGHDT and CDR2 YYEEEE come from the germline V gene. V lost 3 bases and J 8 bases, leaving 14 bases between the germline ends. This clone was counted a few times. PCR used 60 Vbeta primers and 13 Jbeta primers. TCRdb's table, derived via immunoSEQ multiplex PCR, lists solely in-frame clones and lacks some. The profile covers 150,000 to 200,000 clones, with 70% to 85% appearing a single time and 0.098% taken by the ten largest. Source material: PBMCs. The gene calls are TRBV5-6 and TRBJ1-1, with D perhaps TRBD1 (5 bases). This receptor was taken from a boy between 2 and 15 years old in good health and CMV-seronegative. The CDR3 DNA sequence: TGTGCCAGCAGCTCAACGAAAAGGGGAGAAGCTTTCTTT. It codes for CASSSTKRGEAFF.